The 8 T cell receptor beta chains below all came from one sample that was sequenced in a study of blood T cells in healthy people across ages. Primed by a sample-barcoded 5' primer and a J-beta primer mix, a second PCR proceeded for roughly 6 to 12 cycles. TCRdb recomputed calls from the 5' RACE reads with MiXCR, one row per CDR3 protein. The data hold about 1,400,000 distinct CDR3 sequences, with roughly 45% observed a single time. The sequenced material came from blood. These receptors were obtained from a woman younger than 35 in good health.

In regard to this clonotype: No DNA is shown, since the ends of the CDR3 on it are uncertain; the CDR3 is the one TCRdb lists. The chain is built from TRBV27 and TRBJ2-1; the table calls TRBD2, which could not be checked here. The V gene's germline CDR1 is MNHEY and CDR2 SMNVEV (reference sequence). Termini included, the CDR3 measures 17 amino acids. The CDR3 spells CASSSSRTSGGALEQFF.

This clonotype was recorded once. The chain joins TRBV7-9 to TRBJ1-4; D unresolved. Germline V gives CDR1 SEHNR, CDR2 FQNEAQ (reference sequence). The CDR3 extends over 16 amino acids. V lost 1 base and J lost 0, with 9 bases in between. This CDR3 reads CASSLVLAATNEKLFF. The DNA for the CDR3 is TGTGCCAGCAGCTTAGTTTTGGCAGCAACTAATGAAAAACTGTTTTTT.

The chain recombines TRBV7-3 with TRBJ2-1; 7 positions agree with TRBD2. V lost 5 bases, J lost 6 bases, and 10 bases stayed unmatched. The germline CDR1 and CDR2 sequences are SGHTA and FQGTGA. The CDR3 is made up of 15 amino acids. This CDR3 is CASSLDRGGGNEQFF. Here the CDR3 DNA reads TGTGCCAGCAGCCTGGACCGGGGCGGGGGCAATGAGCAGTTCTTC.

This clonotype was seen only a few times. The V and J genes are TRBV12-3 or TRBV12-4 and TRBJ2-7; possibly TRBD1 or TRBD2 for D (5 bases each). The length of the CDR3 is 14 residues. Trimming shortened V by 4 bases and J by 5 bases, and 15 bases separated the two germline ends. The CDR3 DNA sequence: TGTGCCAGCAGTTCCAATGGGGGATTAAACGAGCAGTACTTC. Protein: CASSSNGGLNEQYF.

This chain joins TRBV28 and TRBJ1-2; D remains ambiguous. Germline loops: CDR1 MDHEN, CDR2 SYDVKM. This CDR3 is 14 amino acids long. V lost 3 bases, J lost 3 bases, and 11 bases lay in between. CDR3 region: CASSFHGGDYGYTF. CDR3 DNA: TGTGCCAGCAGTTTCCACGGTGGGGACTATGGCTACACCTTC.

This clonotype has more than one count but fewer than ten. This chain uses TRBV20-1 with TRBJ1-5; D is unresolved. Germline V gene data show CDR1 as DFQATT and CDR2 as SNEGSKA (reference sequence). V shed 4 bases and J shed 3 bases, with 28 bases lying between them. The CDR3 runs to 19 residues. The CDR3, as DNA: TGCAGTGCTACTCCCCGTCGTTCGGCGGTTGGGTGGGACAATCAGCCCCAGCATTTT. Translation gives CSATPRRSAVGWDNQPQHF.

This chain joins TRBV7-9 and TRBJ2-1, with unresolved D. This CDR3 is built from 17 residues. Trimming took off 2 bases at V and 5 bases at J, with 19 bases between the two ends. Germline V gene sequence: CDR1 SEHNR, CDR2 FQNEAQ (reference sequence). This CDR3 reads CASSLPVFASSHNEQFF. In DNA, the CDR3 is TGTGCCAGCAGCTTACCGGTTTTTGCTAGTTCCCACAATGAGCAGTTCTTC.

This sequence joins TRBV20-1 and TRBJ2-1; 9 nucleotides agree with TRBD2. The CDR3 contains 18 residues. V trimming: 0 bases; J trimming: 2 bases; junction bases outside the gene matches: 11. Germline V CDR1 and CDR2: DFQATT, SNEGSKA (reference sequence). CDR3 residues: CSARDKREARYPYNEQFF. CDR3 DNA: TGCAGTGCTAGAGACAAGCGGGAGGCCCGCTACCCCTACAATGAGCAGTTCTTC.